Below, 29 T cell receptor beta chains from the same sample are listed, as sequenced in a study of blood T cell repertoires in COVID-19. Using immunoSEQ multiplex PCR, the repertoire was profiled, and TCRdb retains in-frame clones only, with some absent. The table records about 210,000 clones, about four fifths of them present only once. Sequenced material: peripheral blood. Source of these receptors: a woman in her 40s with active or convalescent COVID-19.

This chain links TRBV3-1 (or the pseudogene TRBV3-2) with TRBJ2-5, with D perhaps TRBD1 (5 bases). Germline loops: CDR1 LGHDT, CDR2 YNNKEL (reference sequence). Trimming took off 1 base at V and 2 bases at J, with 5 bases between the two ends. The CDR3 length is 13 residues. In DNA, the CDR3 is TGTGCCAGCAGCCAAGGACAGCAAGAGACCCAGTACTTC. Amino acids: CASSQGQQETQYF.

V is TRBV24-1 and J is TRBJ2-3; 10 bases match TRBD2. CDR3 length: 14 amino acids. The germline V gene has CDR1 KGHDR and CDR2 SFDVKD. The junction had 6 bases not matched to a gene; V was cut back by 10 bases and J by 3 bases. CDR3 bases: TGTGCCACATCAAGCGGGAGGGCGACAGATACGCAGTATTTT. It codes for CATSSGRATDTQYF.

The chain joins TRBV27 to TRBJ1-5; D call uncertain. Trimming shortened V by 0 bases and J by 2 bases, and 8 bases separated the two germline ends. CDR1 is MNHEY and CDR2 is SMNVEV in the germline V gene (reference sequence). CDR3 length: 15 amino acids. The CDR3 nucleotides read TGTGCCAGCAGTTTATCGTGGGCCGGCAATCAGCCCCAGCATTTT. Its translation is CASSLSWAGNQPQHF.

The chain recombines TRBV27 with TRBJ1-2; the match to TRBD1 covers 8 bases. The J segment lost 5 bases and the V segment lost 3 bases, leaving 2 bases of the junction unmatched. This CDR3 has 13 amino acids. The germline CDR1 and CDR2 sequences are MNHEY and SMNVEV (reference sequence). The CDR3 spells CASSLTGAYGYTF. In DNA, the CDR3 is TGTGCCAGCAGTTTGACAGGGGCTTATGGCTACACCTTC.

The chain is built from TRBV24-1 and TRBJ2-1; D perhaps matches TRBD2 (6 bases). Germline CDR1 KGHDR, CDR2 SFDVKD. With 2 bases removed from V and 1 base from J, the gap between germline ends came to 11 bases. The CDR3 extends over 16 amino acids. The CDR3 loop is CATSDSYSGSYNEQFF. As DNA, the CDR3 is TGTGCCACCAGTGATTCCTATAGCGGTTCCTACAATGAGCAGTTCTTC.

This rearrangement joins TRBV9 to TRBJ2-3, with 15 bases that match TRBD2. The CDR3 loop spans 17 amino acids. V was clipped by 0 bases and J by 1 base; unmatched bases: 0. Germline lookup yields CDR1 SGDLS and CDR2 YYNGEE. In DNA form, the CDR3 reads TGTGCCAGCAGCGTAGGGACTAGCGGGAGGGGCACAGATACGCAGTATTTT. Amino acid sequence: CASSVGTSGRGTDTQYF.

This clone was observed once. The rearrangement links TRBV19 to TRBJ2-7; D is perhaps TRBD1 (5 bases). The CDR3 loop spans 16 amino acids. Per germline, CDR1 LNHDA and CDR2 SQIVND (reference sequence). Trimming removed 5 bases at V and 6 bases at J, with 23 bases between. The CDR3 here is CASSRSLSGQGGEQYF. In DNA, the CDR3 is TGTGCCAGTAGTCGATCTTTATCCGGGCAGGGCGGCGAGCAGTACTTC.

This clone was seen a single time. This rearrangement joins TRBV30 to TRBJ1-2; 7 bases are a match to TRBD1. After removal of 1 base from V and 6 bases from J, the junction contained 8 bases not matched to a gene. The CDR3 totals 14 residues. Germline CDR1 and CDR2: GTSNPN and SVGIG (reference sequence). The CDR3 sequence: CAWSGTGAAHGYTF. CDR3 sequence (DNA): TGTGCCTGGAGTGGTACAGGGGCCGCCCATGGCTACACCTTC.

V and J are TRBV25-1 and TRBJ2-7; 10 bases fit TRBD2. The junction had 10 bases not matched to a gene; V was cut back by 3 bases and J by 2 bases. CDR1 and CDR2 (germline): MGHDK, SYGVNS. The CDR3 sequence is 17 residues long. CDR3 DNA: TGTGCCAGCAGTGAGCCCTCGGGACTAGCGAGCGCCTACGAGCAGTACTTC. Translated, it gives CASSEPSGLASAYEQYF.

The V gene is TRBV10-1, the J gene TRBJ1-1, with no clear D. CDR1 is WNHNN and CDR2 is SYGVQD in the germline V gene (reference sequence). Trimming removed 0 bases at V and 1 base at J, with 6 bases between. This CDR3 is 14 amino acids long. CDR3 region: CASSESPGNTEAFF. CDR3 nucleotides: TGCGCCAGCAGTGAGTCGCCAGGGAACACTGAAGCTTTCTTT.

The CDR3 reads CASSDRVLNYGYTF. CDR3 in DNA: TGTGCCAGTAGTGACAGAGTTCTTAACTATGGCTACACCTTC. The chain carries TRBV19 and TRBJ1-2, with TRBD1 as a possible D gene (5 bases). The V gene lost 5 bases and the J gene lost 1 base, with 11 bases spanning the gap. The CDR3 extends over 14 amino acids. Germline loops: CDR1 LNHDA, CDR2 SQIVND (reference sequence). The full variable domain, in which reference TRBV19 and TRBJ1-2 provide the parts outside the CDR3, is DGGITQSPKYLFRKEGQNVTLSCEQNLNHDAMYWYRQDPGQGLRLIYYSQIVNDFQKGDIAEGYSVSREKKESFPLTVTSAQKNPTAFYLCASSDRVLNYGYTFGSGTRLTVV.

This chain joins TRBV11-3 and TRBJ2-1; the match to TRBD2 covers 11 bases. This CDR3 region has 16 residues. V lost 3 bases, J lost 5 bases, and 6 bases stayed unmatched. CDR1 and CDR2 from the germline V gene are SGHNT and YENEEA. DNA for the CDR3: TGTGCCAGCAGCTTCCGTCTAGCGGGAGGTAACAATGAGCAGTTCTTC. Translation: CASSFRLAGGNNEQFF.

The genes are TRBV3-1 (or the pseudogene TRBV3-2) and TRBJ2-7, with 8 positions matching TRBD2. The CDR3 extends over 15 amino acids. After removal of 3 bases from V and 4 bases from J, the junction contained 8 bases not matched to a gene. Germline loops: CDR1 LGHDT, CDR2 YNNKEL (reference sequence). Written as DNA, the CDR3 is TGTGCCAGCAGCCAGAGGGGAACGGGAGGGTACGAGCAGTACTTC. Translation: CASSQRGTGGYEQYF.

CDR3 region: CAWSVELAGGLSYNEQFF. For the CDR3, the DNA is TGTGCCTGGAGTGTAGAACTAGCGGGGGGCCTCTCCTACAATGAGCAGTTCTTC. The chain has TRBV30 and TRBJ2-1; 12 positions match TRBD2. V dropped 0 bases and J dropped 0; count of bases not matched to a gene: 6. Germline CDR1 GTSNPN, CDR2 SVGIG (reference sequence). This CDR3 comprises 18 residues.

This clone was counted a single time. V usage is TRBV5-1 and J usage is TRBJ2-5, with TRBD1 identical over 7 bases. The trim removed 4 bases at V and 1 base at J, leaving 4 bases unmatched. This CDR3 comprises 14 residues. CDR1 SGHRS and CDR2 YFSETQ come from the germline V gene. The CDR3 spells CASSPGQPQETQYF. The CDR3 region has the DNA TGCGCCAGCAGCCCGGGACAGCCCCAAGAGACCCAGTACTTC.

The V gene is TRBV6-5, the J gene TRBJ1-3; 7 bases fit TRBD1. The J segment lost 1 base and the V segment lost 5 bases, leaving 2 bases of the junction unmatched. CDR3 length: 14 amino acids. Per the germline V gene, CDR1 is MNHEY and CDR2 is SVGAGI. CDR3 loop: CASSHRGSGNTIYF. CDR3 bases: TGTGCCAGCAGTCACAGGGGTTCTGGAAACACCATATATTTT.

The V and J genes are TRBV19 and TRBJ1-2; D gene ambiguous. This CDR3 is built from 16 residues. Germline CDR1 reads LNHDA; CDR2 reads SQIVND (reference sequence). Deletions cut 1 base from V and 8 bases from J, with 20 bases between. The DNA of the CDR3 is TGTGCCAGTAGTATAGGAGGGATTCCCCCCTACGGGGGCTACACCTTC. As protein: CASSIGGIPPYGGYTF.

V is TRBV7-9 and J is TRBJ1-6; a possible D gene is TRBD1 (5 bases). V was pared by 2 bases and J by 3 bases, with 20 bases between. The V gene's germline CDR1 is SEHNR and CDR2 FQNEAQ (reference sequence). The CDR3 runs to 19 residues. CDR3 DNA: TGTGCCAGCAGCTTAACACTCCGGACAAAGACGGGCTATAATTCACCCCTCCACTTT. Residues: CASSLTLRTKTGYNSPLHF.

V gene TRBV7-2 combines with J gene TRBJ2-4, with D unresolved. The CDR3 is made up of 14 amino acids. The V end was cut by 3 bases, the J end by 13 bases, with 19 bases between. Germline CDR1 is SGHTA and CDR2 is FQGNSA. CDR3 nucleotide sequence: TGTGCCAGCAGCTTCCCCACCCAATCCCCGGAGCAGTACTTC. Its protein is CASSFPTQSPEQYF.

The CDR3: CTSSTQGRTGLISSYEQYF. The CDR3 bases are TGCACCAGCAGCACCCAAGGACGGACAGGACTAATTAGCTCCTACGAGCAGTACTTC. The chain carries TRBV1 and TRBJ2-7; the table's D call TRBD1 went unverified against the DNA. TRBV1 is a documented pseudogene. CDR3 length: 19 amino acids.

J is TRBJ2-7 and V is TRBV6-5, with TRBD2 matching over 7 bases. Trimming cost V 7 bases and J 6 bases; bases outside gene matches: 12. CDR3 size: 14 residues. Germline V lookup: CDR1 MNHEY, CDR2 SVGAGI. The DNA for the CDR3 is TGTGCCAGCACTTGGGGGAGTACGGGAGGCGAGCAGTACTTC. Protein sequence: CASTWGSTGGEQYF.

As DNA, the CDR3 is TGTGCCAGCAGCGCGAGAAGCCTAACCCTCCACTTT. It yields the protein CASSARSLTLHF. The chain couples TRBV13 to TRBJ1-6, with D unresolved. This CDR3 region has 12 residues. CDR1 PRHDT and CDR2 FYEKMQ come from the germline V gene (reference sequence). With 5 bases removed from V and 14 bases from J, the gap between germline ends came to 13 bases.

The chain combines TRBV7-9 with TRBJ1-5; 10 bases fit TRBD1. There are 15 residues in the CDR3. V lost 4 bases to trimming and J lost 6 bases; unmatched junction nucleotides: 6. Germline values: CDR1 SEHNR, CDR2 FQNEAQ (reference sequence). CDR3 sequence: CASSSGTGVPQPQHF. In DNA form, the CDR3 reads TGTGCCAGCAGCTCGGGGACAGGGGTACCTCAGCCCCAGCATTTT.

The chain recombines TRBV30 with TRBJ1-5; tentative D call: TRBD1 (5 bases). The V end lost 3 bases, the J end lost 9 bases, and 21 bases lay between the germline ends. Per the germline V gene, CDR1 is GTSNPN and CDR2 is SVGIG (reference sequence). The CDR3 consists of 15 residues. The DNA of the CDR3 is TGTGCCTGGAGCACAGGTCTCGGGCTGGTTGGGCCCCAGCATTTT. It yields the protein CAWSTGLGLVGPQHF. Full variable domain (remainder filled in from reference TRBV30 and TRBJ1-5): SQTIHQWPATLVQPVGSPLSLECTVEGTSNPNLYWYRQAAGRGLQLLFYSVGIGQISSEVPQNLSASRPQDRQFILSSKKLLLSDSGFYLCAWSTGLGLVGPQHFGDGTRLSIL.

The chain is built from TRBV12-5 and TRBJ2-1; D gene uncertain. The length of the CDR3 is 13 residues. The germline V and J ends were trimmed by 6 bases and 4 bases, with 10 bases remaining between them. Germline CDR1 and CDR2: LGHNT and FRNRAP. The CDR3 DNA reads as TGTGCTAGTGGAATGGAGTTATACAATGAGCAGTTCTTC. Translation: CASGMELYNEQFF.

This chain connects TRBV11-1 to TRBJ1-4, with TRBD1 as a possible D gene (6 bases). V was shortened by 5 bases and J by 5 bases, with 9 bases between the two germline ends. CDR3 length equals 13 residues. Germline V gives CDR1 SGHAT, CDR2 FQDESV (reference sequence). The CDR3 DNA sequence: TGTGCCAGCAGCACCGACAGGAATGAAAAACTGTTTTTT. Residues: CASSTDRNEKLFF. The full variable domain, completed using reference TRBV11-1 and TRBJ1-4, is EAEVAQSPRYKITEKSQAVAFWCDPISGHATLYWYRQILGQGPELLVQFQDESVVDDSQLPKDRFSAERLKGVDSTLKIQPAELGDSAMYLCASSTDRNEKLFFGSGTQLSVL.

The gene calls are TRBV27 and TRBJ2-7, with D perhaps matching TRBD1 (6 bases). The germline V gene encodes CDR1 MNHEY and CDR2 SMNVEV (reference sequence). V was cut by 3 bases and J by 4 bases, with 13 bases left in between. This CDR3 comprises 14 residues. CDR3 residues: CASSFGGLDYEQYF. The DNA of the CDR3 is TGTGCCAGCAGTTTTGGGGGCCTGGATTACGAGCAGTACTTC.

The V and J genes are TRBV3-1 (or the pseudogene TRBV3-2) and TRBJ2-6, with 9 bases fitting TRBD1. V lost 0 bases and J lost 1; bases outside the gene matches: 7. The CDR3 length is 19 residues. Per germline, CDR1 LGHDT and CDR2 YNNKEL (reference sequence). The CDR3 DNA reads TGTGCCAGCAGCCAAGACGGGACAGGGATTCAGTCTGGGGCCAACGTCCTGACTTTC. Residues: CASSQDGTGIQSGANVLTF.

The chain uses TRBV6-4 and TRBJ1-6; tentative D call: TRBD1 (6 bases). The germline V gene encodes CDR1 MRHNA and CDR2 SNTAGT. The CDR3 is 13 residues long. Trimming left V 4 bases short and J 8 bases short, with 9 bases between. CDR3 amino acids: CASSGAGDSPLHF. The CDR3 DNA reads TGTGCCAGCAGTGGGGCAGGGGATTCACCCCTCCACTTT.